This entry lists 30 T cell receptor beta chains sequenced from one sample in a study of T-cell reconstitution after alpha-beta-depleted transplantation in children. It was with unique molecular identifiers that the TCRbeta library was prepared. TCRdb independently ran MiXCR on the PCR reads; one entry per CDR3 protein. Here the sample spans fewer than 550,000 distinct CDR3 sequences, around 16% being singletons. Sequences were derived from PBMCs, mostly from graft donor cells, sampled 360 days after TCRalphabeta/CD19-depleted stem cell transplant. These receptors all stem from a boy under three years old who had a stem cell transplant for Wiskott-Aldrich syndrome, so the T cells may come from the graft donor.

This clonotype was counted a few times. The chain joins TRBV2 to TRBJ2-2, with D maybe TRBD1 (5 bases). Germline values: CDR1 SNHLY, CDR2 FYNNEI. This CDR3 is 14 amino acids long. The V end was cut by 4 bases, the J end by 4 bases, with 10 bases between. The CDR3 loop is CASSGSRVTGELFF. Here the CDR3 DNA reads TGTGCCAGCAGTGGGAGCAGGGTCACCGGGGAGCTGTTTTTT.

This clonotype appeared many times. The rearrangement links TRBV29-1 to TRBJ2-7; 8 positions match TRBD1. CDR1 is SQVTM and CDR2 is ANQGSEA in the germline V gene. V trimming: 3 bases; J trimming: 0 bases; junction bases outside the gene matches: 4. The CDR3 consists of 14 residues. The CDR3 is CSVDGQGTSYEQYF. The CDR3 DNA is TGCAGCGTTGACGGACAGGGAACCTCCTACGAGCAGTACTTC.

V is TRBV15 and J is TRBJ2-5; TRBD1 might be the D (5 bases). The CDR3 is 13 amino acids. The V end lost 0 bases, the J end lost 10 bases, and 12 bases lay between the germline ends. In germline, CDR1 is LNHNV, CDR2 YYDKDF (reference sequence). The DNA of the CDR3 is TGTGCCACCAGCAGAGATCCATCAAGGGGCCAGTACTTC. Amino acids: CATSRDPSRGQYF.

The chain couples TRBV5-4 to TRBJ2-2; 8 bases are a match to TRBD2. The germline CDR1 and CDR2 sequences are SGHNT and YYREEE (reference sequence). The CDR3 consists of 17 residues. Trimming at V came to 4 bases and at J to 0 bases, leaving 8 bases not matched to a gene. This chain's CDR3 is CASSNLGGDANTGELFF. CDR3 bases: TGTGCCAGCAGCAACCTCGGGGGGGACGCGAACACCGGGGAGCTGTTTTTT.

The chain is built from TRBV3-1 and TRBJ2-3, with 14 bases fitting TRBD2. Germline V gene data show CDR1 as LGHDT and CDR2 as YNNKEL (reference sequence). V lost 5 bases and J lost 7; bases outside the gene matches: 5. This CDR3 contains 15 residues. CDR3 in amino acids: CASSSGTSGSYTQYF. The CDR3 DNA sequence: TGTGCCAGCAGCTCCGGGACTAGCGGGAGTTATACGCAGTATTTT.

This clonotype was observed a few times. The J gene is TRBJ2-3, the V gene TRBV12-3 or TRBV12-4; tentative D call: TRBD2 (6 bases). Trimming removed 3 bases at V and 5 bases at J, with 12 bases between. CDR3 length equals 14 residues. For the CDR3, the DNA is TGTGCCAGCAGTTTGACTAGAATCGTAGATACGCAGTATTTT. Protein: CASSLTRIVDTQYF.

This clonotype was counted many times. V gene TRBV12-3 or TRBV12-4 combines with J gene TRBJ2-7; D not certain. This CDR3 comprises 11 residues. V lost 3 bases to trimming and J lost 5 bases, with 5 bases between them. CDR3 region: CASSFGNEQYF. The CDR3 DNA reads TGTGCCAGCAGTTTTGGTAACGAGCAGTACTTC.

The chain couples TRBV6-1 to TRBJ2-1, with 8 nucleotides matching TRBD2. Germline assignment: CDR1 MNHNS and CDR2 SASEGT. V dropped 4 bases and J dropped 2; count of bases not matched to a gene: 4. The CDR3 is made up of 15 amino acids. CDR3 coding DNA: TGTGCCAGCAGTGCGACTAGCGCACCCTACAATGAGCAGTTCTTC. Encoded protein: CASSATSAPYNEQFF.

The V call is TRBV7-9, the J call TRBJ2-1; D call uncertain. The CDR3 sequence is 13 residues long. Germline V CDR1 and CDR2: SEHNR, FQNEAQ (reference sequence). V dropped 0 bases and J dropped 6 bases, with 6 bases sitting between them. The DNA for the CDR3 is TGTGCCAGCAGCTTAGCGAACAGCAATGAGCAGTTCTTC. This gives the protein CASSLANSNEQFF.

This clonotype has a count of ten or more. The rearrangement joins TRBV29-1 to TRBJ2-3; possibly TRBD1 for D (5 bases). Germline V CDR1 and CDR2: SQVTM, ANQGSEA. V was trimmed by 6 bases and J by 1 base, leaving 11 bases between them. This CDR3 contains 13 residues. The CDR3 loop reads CSVLQGGTDTQYF. The CDR3 DNA sequence: TGCAGCGTCCTCCAGGGCGGCACAGATACGCAGTATTTT.

The chain employs TRBV5-1 and TRBJ2-3; 7 bases are shared with TRBD2. Per germline, CDR1 SGHRS and CDR2 YFSETQ. The V gene end was trimmed by 0 bases and the J gene end by 0 bases; junction bases not matched to a gene: 4. The CDR3 totals 16 residues. The CDR3 sequence is CASSLDPSGSTDTQYF. The CDR3 DNA sequence: TGCGCCAGCAGCTTGGACCCTAGCGGAAGCACAGATACGCAGTATTTT.

This chain uses TRBV6-5 with TRBJ2-7, with TRBD2 matching over 7 bases. This CDR3 has 17 amino acids. V shed 2 bases, J shed 0 bases, and the junction held 10 bases outside the gene matches. Germline V gene sequence: CDR1 MNHEY, CDR2 SVGAGI. The CDR3 loop is CASSYAMPGGSSYEQYF. The DNA for the CDR3 is TGTGCCAGCAGTTACGCCATGCCCGGGGGGAGCTCCTACGAGCAGTACTTC.

This rearrangement joins TRBV10-2 to TRBJ2-5; 12 bases match TRBD2. The CDR3 runs 16 residues. V was pared by 7 bases and J by 0 bases, with 6 bases of the junction left unmatched. The germline gives CDR1 WSHSY, CDR2 SAAADI. The DNA for the CDR3 is TGCGCCAGCAAGTCTAGCGGGGGGGGGTACCAAGAGACCCAGTACTTC. Translated, it gives CASKSSGGGYQETQYF.

This clonotype was seen more than once but under ten times. The genes are TRBV2 and TRBJ2-5, with a tentative D call TRBD1 (5 bases). The germline V gene encodes CDR1 SNHLY and CDR2 FYNNEI. The CDR3 extends over 15 amino acids. V lost 0 bases and J 2 bases, leaving 10 bases between the germline ends. CDR3 loop: CASSEALRAQETQYF. CDR3 coding DNA: TGTGCCAGCAGTGAAGCCCTCAGGGCTCAAGAGACCCAGTACTTC.

This clonotype was counted between two and nine times. The chain couples TRBV5-1 to TRBJ2-4, with unresolved D. V shed 4 bases and J shed 8 bases, with 19 bases lying between them. Germline CDR1 reads SGHRS; CDR2 reads YFSETQ. The CDR3 loop spans 15 amino acids. Here the CDR3 reads CASSPRRAREDIQYF. The DNA for the CDR3 is TGCGCCAGCAGCCCCCGTAGGGCCAGAGAGGACATTCAGTACTTC.

This clonotype was detected only a few times. CDR3 sequence (DNA): TGTGCCAGCAGCCAAGTACGCGGGTTAGCGGGAACCCCTTCCTACGAGCAGTACTTC. It codes for CASSQVRGLAGTPSYEQYF. The chain is built from TRBV3-1 and TRBJ2-7; 8 positions agree with TRBD2. This CDR3 has 19 amino acids. V was clipped by 1 base and J by 1 base; unmatched bases: 15. From germline, CDR1 is LGHDT and CDR2 YNNKEL (reference sequence).

The V and J genes are TRBV7-8 and TRBJ1-4, with a tentative D call TRBD1 (5 bases). V lost 1 base and J 6 bases, leaving 12 bases between the germline ends. The length of the CDR3 is 15 residues. CDR1 and CDR2 (germline): SGHVS, FQNEAQ. CDR3 protein: CASSLVGTGYEKLFF. The DNA for the CDR3 is TGTGCCAGCAGCTTAGTGGGGACGGGGTATGAAAAACTGTTTTTT.

This sequence joins TRBV12-3 or TRBV12-4 and TRBJ2-1; unclear D gene. Deletions cut 6 bases from V and 13 bases from J, with 16 bases between. This CDR3 has 12 amino acids. In DNA, the CDR3 is TGTGCCAGCAGAAAGACACCCCGGCCTCAGTTCTTC. Its translation is CASRKTPRPQFF.

There are many counts of this clonotype. V is TRBV24-1 and J is TRBJ2-1; a weak D match, TRBD2 (6 bases). The CDR3 is 17 residues long. V lost 5 bases to trimming and J lost 0 bases, with 16 bases between them. CDR1 is KGHDR and CDR2 is SFDVKD in the germline V gene. The DNA for the CDR3 is TGTGCCACCAGTGGCTCCGGGACTTCGAGCTCCTACAATGAGCAGTTCTTC. It codes for CATSGSGTSSSYNEQFF.

This chain connects TRBV4-3 to TRBJ2-7, with D hard to call. This CDR3 is 12 amino acids long. The V and J ends lost 0 bases and 5 bases respectively, with 5 bases between them. Germline V gives CDR1 LGHNA, CDR2 YSLEER. The CDR3 protein is CASSQEGNEQYF. In nucleotides, the CDR3 is TGCGCCAGCAGCCAAGAAGGGAACGAGCAGTACTTC.

A few counts support this clonotype. The chain couples TRBV7-2 to TRBJ2-5, with 9 bases that match TRBD2. Trimming at V came to 6 bases and at J to 4 bases, leaving 9 bases not matched to a gene. Looked up from germline, CDR1 is SGHTA and CDR2 is FQGNSA. The CDR3 has 15 amino acids. CDR3 nucleotide sequence: TGTGCCAGCAGGCCCCAACTAGCGGGCCTAGAGACCCAGTACTTC. It yields the protein CASRPQLAGLETQYF. Combining the CDR3 with reference TRBV7-2 and TRBJ2-5 gives the whole variable domain GAGVSQSPSNKVTEKGKDVELRCDPISGHTALYWYRQSLGQGLEFLIYFQGNSAPDKSGLPSDRFSAERTGGSVSTLTIQRTQQEDSAVYLCASRPQLAGLETQYFGPGTRLLVL.

The V and J genes are TRBV19 and TRBJ2-7, with 13 bases aligning to TRBD2. The CDR3 contains 16 residues. The germline gives CDR1 LNHDA, CDR2 SQIVND (reference sequence). Germline trimming cut 5 bases from V and 2 bases from J; bases unmatched to any gene: 6. CDR3 loop: CASSPQGLAGPYEQYF. The CDR3 region has the DNA TGTGCCAGTAGTCCCCAGGGACTAGCGGGACCCTACGAGCAGTACTTC. Full variable domain (outside the CDR3, taken from reference TRBV19 and TRBJ2-7): DGGITQSPKYLFRKEGQNVTLSCEQNLNHDAMYWYRQDPGQGLRLIYYSQIVNDFQKGDIAEGYSVSREKKESFPLTVTSAQKNPTAFYLCASSPQGLAGPYEQYFGPGTRLTVT.

The V and J genes are TRBV6-1 and TRBJ1-5; 9 positions agree with TRBD1. This CDR3 comprises 15 residues. The ends lost 3 bases at V and 7 bases at J; junction bases unmatched: 7. Per the germline V gene, CDR1 is MNHNS and CDR2 is SASEGT. The CDR3 loop reads CASSDGDRERQPQHF. CDR3 nucleotides: TGTGCCAGCAGTGACGGGGACAGGGAGAGGCAGCCCCAGCATTTT.

This clonotype was counted only a few times. This chain connects TRBV5-1 to TRBJ2-5; D gene uncertain. In germline, CDR1 is SGHRS, CDR2 YFSETQ. V dropped 0 bases and J dropped 5 bases, with 17 bases sitting between them. This CDR3 has 16 residues. CDR3 protein: CASSLAQRRPRETQYF. The CDR3 nucleotides are TGCGCCAGCAGCTTGGCCCAAAGGAGACCAAGGGAGACCCAGTACTTC.

The CDR3 here is CASSIGISGANVLTF. The CDR3 region has the DNA TGTGCCAGCAGTATCGGAATCTCTGGGGCCAACGTCCTGACTTTC. This rearrangement joins TRBV27 to TRBJ2-6; D is ambiguous. This CDR3 has 15 amino acids. The germline V gene has CDR1 MNHEY and CDR2 SMNVEV (reference sequence). Trimming took off 5 bases at V and 0 bases at J, with 8 bases between the two ends. The full variable domain, its missing parts supplied by reference TRBV27 and TRBJ2-6, is EAQVTQNPRYLITVTGKKLTVTCSQNMNHEYMSWYRQDPGLGLRQIYYSMNVEVTDKGDVPEGYKVSRKEKRNFPLILESPSPNQTSLYFCASSIGISGANVLTFGAGSRLTVL.

This clonotype was picked up a small number of times. The chain has TRBV11-2 and TRBJ2-3; possibly TRBD2 for D (5 bases). Germline values: CDR1 SGHAT, CDR2 FQNNGV. Trimming removed 1 base at V and 1 base at J, with 15 bases between. The CDR3 has 17 residues. For the CDR3, the DNA is TGTGCCAGCAGCTTAGGGGCAGCGCCACTAGGCACAGATACGCAGTATTTT. This translates into CASSLGAAPLGTDTQYF.

The V and J genes are TRBV5-1 and TRBJ1-2; D is unclear. The CDR3 loop spans 14 amino acids. CDR1 and CDR2 (germline): SGHRS, YFSETQ. V was cut by 0 bases and J by 0 bases, with 6 bases left in between. The CDR3 loop is CASSLASPNYGYTF. The CDR3 DNA reads TGCGCCAGCAGCTTGGCCTCACCTAACTATGGCTACACCTTC.

The rearrangement uses TRBV7-2 and TRBJ2-1; D gene uncertain. CDR1 SGHTA and CDR2 FQGNSA come from the germline V gene. The CDR3 is made up of 11 amino acids. V was clipped by 0 bases and J by 13 bases, with 7 bases between them. CDR3 in DNA: TGTGCCAGCAGCTTAGCTAGCCCACAGTTCTTC. This codes for CASSLASPQFF.

In its sample, this clonotype was seen a few times. The J gene is TRBJ2-7, the V gene TRBV10-3; 8 nucleotides match TRBD2. Germline V CDR1 and CDR2: ENHRY, SYGVKD. This CDR3 contains 14 residues. V was pared by 2 bases and J by 6 bases, with 6 bases of the junction left unmatched. The CDR3 bases are TGTGCCATCAGTGAGGAGACGGGACTAGGCGAGCAGTACTTC. The encoded protein is CAISEETGLGEQYF.

The rearrangement joins TRBV18 to TRBJ2-7; no clear D. Between the trimmed V and J ends, which lost 2 bases and 2 bases, there was a span of 7 bases. The CDR3 is made up of 13 amino acids. Germline V CDR1 and CDR2: KGHSH, LQKENI. The CDR3: CASSPTQAYEQYF. CDR3 DNA: TGTGCCAGCTCACCAACGCAGGCCTACGAGCAGTACTTC. The whole variable domain, remainder taken from reference TRBV18 and TRBJ2-7, is NAGVMQNPRHLVRRRGQEARLRCSPMKGHSHVYWYRQLPEEGLKFMVYLQKENIIDESGMPKERFSAEFPKEGPSILRIQQVVRGDSAAYFCASSPTQAYEQYFGPGTRLTVT.